This T cell receptor (beta chain) emerged from a study of beta chain features in type 1 diabetes. Study-level points and caveats: Whether TCRB rearrangement is influenced by HLA type went unresolved here. Shortening that was moderate but significant affected the TCRB CDR3s of Type 1 diabetes patients in all four CD4+ subsets.

Germline V gives CDR1 MNHEY, CDR2 SVGAGI. The CDR3 covers 14 residues. V lost 10 bases to trimming and J lost 1 base, with 16 bases between them. This clone was seen a few times. Its antigen is not known. Expressed TCRB transcripts were sequenced, since all the RNA that had been isolated was reverse transcribed. Naive, central memory and regulatory T cell samples averaged roughly 3.4 million immunoSEQ reads each. Generated by immunoSEQ multiplex PCR, the TCRdb table keeps only in-frame clones and is missing some. Among about 740,000 clones listed, roughly 13% were seen once. The sample was naive CD4+ T cells from blood. This chain joins TRBV6-5 and TRBJ1-2; tentative D call: TRBD1 (5 bases). The sequence derives from a man aged 18 to 29 with type 1 diabetes. CDR3 sequence: CATLTRGGNYGYTF. In nucleotides, the CDR3 is TGTGCCACGCTTACGAGGGGTGGTAACTATGGCTACACCTTC.